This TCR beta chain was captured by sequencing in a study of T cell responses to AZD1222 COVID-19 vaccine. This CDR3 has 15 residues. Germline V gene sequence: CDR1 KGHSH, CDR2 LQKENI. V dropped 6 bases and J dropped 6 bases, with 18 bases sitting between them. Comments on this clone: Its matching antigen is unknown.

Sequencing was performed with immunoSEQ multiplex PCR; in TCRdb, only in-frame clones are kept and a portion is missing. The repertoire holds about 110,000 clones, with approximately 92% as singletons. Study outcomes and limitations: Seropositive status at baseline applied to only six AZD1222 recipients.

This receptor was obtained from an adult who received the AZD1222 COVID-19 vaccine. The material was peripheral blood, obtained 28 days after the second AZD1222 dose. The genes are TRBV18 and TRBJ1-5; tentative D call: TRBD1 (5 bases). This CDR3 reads CASSPGGEPSQPQHF. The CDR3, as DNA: TGTGCCAGCTCCCCCGGGGGGGAACCTAGTCAGCCCCAGCATTTT.